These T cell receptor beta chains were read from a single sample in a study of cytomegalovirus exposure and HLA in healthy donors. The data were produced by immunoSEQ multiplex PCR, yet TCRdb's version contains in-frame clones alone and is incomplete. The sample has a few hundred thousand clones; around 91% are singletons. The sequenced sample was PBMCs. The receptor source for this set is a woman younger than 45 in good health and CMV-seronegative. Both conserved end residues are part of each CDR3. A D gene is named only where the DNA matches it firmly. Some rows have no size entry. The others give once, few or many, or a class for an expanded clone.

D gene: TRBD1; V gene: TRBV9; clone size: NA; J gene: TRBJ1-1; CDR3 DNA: TGTGCCAGCAGCCCCAGGACAGGGATGAACACTGAAGCTTTCTTT; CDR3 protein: CASSPRTGMNTEAFF
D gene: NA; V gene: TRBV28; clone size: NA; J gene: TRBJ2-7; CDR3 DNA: TGTGCCAGCAGTTTTACAGAAGAGCAGTACTTC; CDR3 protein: CASSFTEEQYF
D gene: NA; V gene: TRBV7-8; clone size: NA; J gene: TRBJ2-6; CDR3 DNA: TGTGCCAGCAGCTTAGGGCGAGGGGCCGGGGCCAACGTCCTGACTTTC; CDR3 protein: CASSLGRGAGANVLTF
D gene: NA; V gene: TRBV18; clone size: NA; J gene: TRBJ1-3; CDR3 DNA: TGTGCCAGCTACGGGGGAGCTGGAAACACCATATATTTT; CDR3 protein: CASYGGAGNTIYF
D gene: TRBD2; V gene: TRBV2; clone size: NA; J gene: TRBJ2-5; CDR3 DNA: TGTGCCAGCAGTGAATTAGCGGGAGAAGAGACCCAGTACTTC; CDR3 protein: CASSELAGEETQYF
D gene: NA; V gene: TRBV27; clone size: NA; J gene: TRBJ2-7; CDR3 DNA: TGTGCCAGCAGTTTGTCGACAGGACCCTACGAGCAGTACTTC; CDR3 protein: CASSLSTGPYEQYF
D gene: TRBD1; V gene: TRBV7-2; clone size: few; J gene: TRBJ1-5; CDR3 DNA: TGTGCCAGCAGCCCCCAGGGGGTATCTGGACAGCCCCAGCATTTT; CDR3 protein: CASSPQGVSGQPQHF
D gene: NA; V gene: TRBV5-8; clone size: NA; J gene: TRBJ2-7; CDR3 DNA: TGTGCCAGCAGCCCCGGCCCAAAGAGGGAGCAGTACTTC; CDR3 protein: CASSPGPKREQYF
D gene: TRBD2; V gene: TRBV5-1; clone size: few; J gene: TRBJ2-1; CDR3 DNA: TGCGCCAGCAGCCCAAGGAGGCCCAGCGGGGTTAATTACAATGAGCAGTTCTTC; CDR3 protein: CASSPRRPSGVNYNEQFF
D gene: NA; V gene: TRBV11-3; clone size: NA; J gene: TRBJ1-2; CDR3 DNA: TGTGCCAGCAGTTTTCCAGGGGAGGAAGGCTACACCTTC; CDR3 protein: CASSFPGEEGYTF
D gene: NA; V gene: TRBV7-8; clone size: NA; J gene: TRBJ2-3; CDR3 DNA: TGTGCCAGCAGCCCTCAGGCAGATACGCAGTATTTT; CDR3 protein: CASSPQADTQYF
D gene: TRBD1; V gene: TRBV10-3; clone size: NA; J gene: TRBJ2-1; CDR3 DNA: TGTGCCATCAGCGAAGGGACAGTACTTTCCTACAATGAGCAGTTCTTC; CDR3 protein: CAISEGTVLSYNEQFF
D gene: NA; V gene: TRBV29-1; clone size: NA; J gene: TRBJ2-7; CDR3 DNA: TGCAGCGTTGGTGGAACAGATGATTCCTACGAGCAGTACTTC; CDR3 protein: CSVGGTDDSYEQYF
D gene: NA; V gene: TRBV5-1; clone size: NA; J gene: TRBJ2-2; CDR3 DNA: TGCGCCAGCACGGTTGAGCGGGGGGAGCTGTTTTTT; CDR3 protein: CASTVERGELFF
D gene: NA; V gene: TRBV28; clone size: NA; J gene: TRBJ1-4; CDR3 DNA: TGTGCCAGCAGTCCCACCGACATGGGACGGAGAAAACTGTTTTTT; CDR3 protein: CASSPTDMGRRKLFF
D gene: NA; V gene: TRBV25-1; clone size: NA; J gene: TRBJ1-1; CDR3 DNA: TGTGCCAGCAGTGCGGGGGCCCTCAACACTGAAGCTTTCTTT; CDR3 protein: CASSAGALNTEAFF
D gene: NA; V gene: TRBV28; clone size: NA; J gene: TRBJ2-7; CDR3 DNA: TGTGCCAGCAGTCTCAAACAGGGAGTGACGGCTTCCTACGAGCAGTACTTC; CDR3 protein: CASSLKQGVTASYEQYF
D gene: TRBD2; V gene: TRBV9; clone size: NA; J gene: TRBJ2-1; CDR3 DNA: TGTGCCAGCAGCGTAGGCGGGAGAAATGAGCAGTTCTTC; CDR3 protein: CASSVGGRNEQFF
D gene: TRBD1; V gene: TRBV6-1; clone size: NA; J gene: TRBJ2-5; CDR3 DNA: TGTGCCAGCAGTGAACAGGGGGCTATCAAAGAGACCCAGTACTTC; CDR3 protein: CASSEQGAIKETQYF
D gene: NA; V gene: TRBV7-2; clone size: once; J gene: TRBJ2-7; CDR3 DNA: TGTGCCAGCAGCTCGTGGCAGGGGGGTATCTACGAGCAGTACTTC; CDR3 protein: CASSSWQGGIYEQYF
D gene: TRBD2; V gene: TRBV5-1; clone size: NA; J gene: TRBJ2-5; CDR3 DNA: TGCGCCAGCAGCCCCCGCGGACTAGTAGGTGAGACCCAGTACTTC; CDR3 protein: CASSPRGLVGETQYF
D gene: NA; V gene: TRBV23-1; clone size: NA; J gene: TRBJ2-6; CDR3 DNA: TGCGCCAACCAGGGGCAGCCAAGCTCTGGGGCCAACGTCCTGACTTTC; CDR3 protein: CANQGQPSSGANVLTF
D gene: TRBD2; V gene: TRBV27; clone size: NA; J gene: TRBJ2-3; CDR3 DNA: TGTGCCAGCAGTTTTTCCGGGACTAAATTATCAACTGGCACAGATACGCAGTATTTT; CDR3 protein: CASSFSGTKLSTGTDTQYF
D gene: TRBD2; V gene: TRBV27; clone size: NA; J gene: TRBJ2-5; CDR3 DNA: TGTGCCAGCAGTCCTGGATGGGGACTAGCGGGCCTCCACCAAGAGACCCAGTACTTC; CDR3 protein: CASSPGWGLAGLHQETQYF
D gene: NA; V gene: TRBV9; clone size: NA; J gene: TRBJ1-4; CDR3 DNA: TGTGCCAGCAGCGTAGAGGGGAGGGGGGCTGGCGAAAAACTGTTTTTT; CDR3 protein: CASSVEGRGAGEKLFF
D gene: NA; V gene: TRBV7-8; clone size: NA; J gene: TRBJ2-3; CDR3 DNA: TGTGCCAGCAGCCCGACGGGACCCGGCACAGATACGCAGTATTTT; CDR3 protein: CASSPTGPGTDTQYF
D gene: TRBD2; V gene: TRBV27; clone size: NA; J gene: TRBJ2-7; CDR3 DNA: TGTGCCAGCAGTTTAACCGGGACTACCGAGCAGTACTTC; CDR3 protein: CASSLTGTTEQYF
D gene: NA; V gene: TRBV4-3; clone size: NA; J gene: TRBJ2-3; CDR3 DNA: TGCGCCAGCAGCCAAGAGAGAGGCACAGATACGCAGTATTTT; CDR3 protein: CASSQERGTDTQYF
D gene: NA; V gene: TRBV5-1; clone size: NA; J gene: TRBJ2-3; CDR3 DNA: TGCGCCAGCAGCTCTGGACAGTCAGATACGCAGTATTTT; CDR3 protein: CASSSGQSDTQYF